This entry concerns a single T cell receptor (beta chain). The sample is drawn from a study of shared clonotypes between healthy human individuals. Using immunoSEQ multiplex PCR, the repertoire was profiled, and TCRdb retains in-frame clones only, with some absent. The table lists more than 2 million clones, around 93% of them singletons. From germline, CDR1 is MDHEN and CDR2 SYDVKM. The CDR3 is 13 amino acids. Germline trimming cut 5 bases from V and 5 bases from J; bases unmatched to any gene: 4. In the naive CD8 group, cells lacked CD45RO and were positively selected for CCR7, so terminally differentiated effector memory CD45RA+ cells were left out.

V usage is TRBV28 and J usage is TRBJ2-7, with 9 bases fitting TRBD1. This clonotype was sampled from a man between 18 and 35 years old in good health. Some clones in this sample may be carry-over from other donors' samples. The sample comprised naive CD8+ T cells from PBMCs. CDR3 protein: CASSVGQGHEQYF. CDR3 nucleotides: TGTGCCAGCAGTGTGGGACAGGGTCACGAGCAGTACTTC.